The 20 T cell receptor beta chains listed next were all sequenced from one sample in a study of neurological immune-mediated disorders (dated 2019 in TCRdb). The receptor library was made with 5' RACE. The sample was run on an Illumina HiSeq 2500. The public sequencing data were trimmed at Q25 with fastp and processed into clonotypes with MiXCR by TCRdb, which kept only in-frame beta chains. Merged by CDR3 protein, the rows form single entries marked with the most common genes and DNA. In all, the sample holds 14,000 or so distinct CDR3 sequences, and 13% of those were seen once. The ten top clones hold 41% of the sample. The sample taken for sequencing was CD8+ T cells from blood. These receptors were collected from a female donor with HTLV-1-associated myelopathy (HAM/TSP).

This clonotype has at least ten counts. The chain links TRBV29-1 to TRBJ2-5; 11 bases fit TRBD1. Germline V lookup: CDR1 SQVTM, CDR2 ANQGSEA. Germline trimming cut 6 bases from V and 5 bases from J; bases unmatched to any gene: 8. The CDR3 totals 14 residues. This chain's CDR3 is CSVGDRGREETQYF. The DNA for the CDR3 is TGCAGCGTGGGGGACAGGGGGAGAGAGGAGACCCAGTACTTC.

This clonotype came up many times. The chain joins TRBV7-8 to TRBJ2-1, with 7 bases that match TRBD2. The junction had 7 bases not matched to a gene; V was cut back by 5 bases and J by 0 bases. The CDR3 length is 16 residues. The germline V gene encodes CDR1 SGHVS and CDR2 FQNEAQ. This CDR3 reads CASSTGTTLSYNEQFF. For the CDR3, the DNA is TGTGCCAGCAGCACCGGGACTACCCTCTCCTACAATGAGCAGTTCTTC.

This clonotype is deemed medium-sized (0.01 to 0.1%). The rearrangement uses TRBV11-1 and TRBJ2-5; no clear D. The CDR3 contains 17 residues. CDR1 and CDR2 from the germline V gene are SGHAT and FQDESV (reference sequence). The V and J ends lost 4 bases and 5 bases respectively, with 23 bases between them. CDR3: CASSSRSGILGKETQYF. The CDR3 nucleotides read TGTGCCAGCAGCTCCCGATCGGGCATTTTGGGAAAGGAGACCCAGTACTTC.

This clonotype was picked up many times. The chain is built from TRBV3-1 and TRBJ2-5; D is unresolved. CDR1 LGHDT and CDR2 YNNKEL come from the germline V gene (reference sequence). The CDR3 loop spans 14 amino acids. Trimming removed 4 bases from V and 5 bases from J, with 14 bases in between. The CDR3 bases are TGTGCCAGCAGCCCCGGGTCCTCCGAGGAGACCCAGTACTTC. Translated: CASSPGSSEETQYF.

This clonotype was detected ten times or more. The chain recombines TRBV5-1 with TRBJ2-5; D is undetermined. CDR3 length: 12 residues. Germline V lookup: CDR1 SGHRS, CDR2 YFSETQ. V dropped 4 bases and J dropped 5 bases, with 9 bases sitting between them. The CDR3 sequence is CASSPHGETQYF. The CDR3, as DNA: TGCGCCAGCAGCCCCCACGGGGAGACCCAGTACTTC.

This clonotype was detected many times. The chain is built from TRBV28 and TRBJ2-3; tentative D call: TRBD2 (6 bases). Germline V lookup: CDR1 MDHEN, CDR2 SYDVKM. The V gene lost 6 bases and the J gene lost 3 bases, with 19 bases spanning the gap. The CDR3 is 16 amino acids. The CDR3 sequence: CASSPRRARWTDTQYF. CDR3 in DNA: TGTGCCAGCAGCCCTAGGAGGGCGAGGTGGACAGATACGCAGTATTTT.

This clonotype was seen repeatedly, ten times or more. This chain connects TRBV6-2 or TRBV6-3 to TRBJ2-1, with D unresolved. Trimming stripped 5 bases from V and 2 bases from J, with 7 bases between. Per the germline V gene, CDR1 is MNHEY and CDR2 is SVGEGT. This CDR3 is 13 amino acids long. DNA for the CDR3: TGTGCCAGCAGTACCGACACCTACAATGAGCAGTTCTTC. It specifies CASSTDTYNEQFF.

By proportion, this clonotype is medium-sized. The chain is built from TRBV7-8 and TRBJ2-1; 8 positions match TRBD2. The CDR3 runs 13 residues. CDR1 is SGHVS and CDR2 is FQNEAQ in the germline V gene. V was pared by 6 bases and J by 7 bases, with 5 bases of the junction left unmatched. The CDR3 sequence is CASRVAGSNEQFF. CDR3 DNA sequence: TGTGCCAGCAGAGTAGCGGGAAGTAATGAGCAGTTCTTC.

This clonotype was seen ten or more times. This sequence joins TRBV6-1 and TRBJ1-1; D may be TRBD1 (5 bases). Per the germline V gene, CDR1 is MNHNS and CDR2 is SASEGT. The CDR3 is 10 residues long. The germline V and J ends were trimmed by 7 bases and 7 bases, with 7 bases remaining between them. The CDR3 sequence: CASTGGEAFF. The CDR3, as DNA: TGTGCCAGCACGGGGGGTGAAGCTTTCTTT.

This clonotype was recorded many times. The CDR3 spells CATSTRQGANEQYF. CDR3 DNA: TGTGCCACCAGCACCAGACAGGGGGCCAACGAGCAGTACTTC. The chain carries TRBV15 and TRBJ2-7, with 10 bases that match TRBD1. There are 14 residues in the CDR3. The V gene's germline CDR1 is LNHNV and CDR2 YYDKDF (reference sequence). J lost 5 bases, V lost 4 bases, and 5 bases had no gene match. Filled out from reference TRBV15 and TRBJ2-7, the complete variable domain reads DAMVIQNPRYQVTQFGKPVTLSCSQTLNHNVMYWYQQKSSQAPKLLFHYYDKDFNNEADTPDNFQSRRPNTSFCFLDIRSPGLGDTAMYLCATSTRQGANEQYFGPGTRLTVT.

Many counts were recorded for this clonotype. This chain uses TRBV5-8 with TRBJ2-1; TRBD1 agrees at 10 bases. Germline loops: CDR1 SGHTS, CDR2 YDEGEE. The trim removed 2 bases at V and 7 bases at J, leaving 6 bases unmatched. The CDR3 sequence is 15 residues long. CDR3 nucleotides: TGTGCCAGCAGCTTAGGGACAGGGGAGAGAAATGAGCAGTTCTTC. Translating it yields CASSLGTGERNEQFF.

Worth noting for this clonotype: The germline gene is not matched at one end of the junction; a read error may be the cause. This chain links TRBV3-1 with TRBJ2-1; 9 positions match TRBD2. Per the germline V gene, CDR1 is LGHDT and CDR2 is YNNKEL (reference sequence). CDR3 length: 15 amino acids. The CDR3 DNA reads as TGTGCCAGCAGTCAGGGGACTAGCCTTTACAATGAGCAGTCCTTC. This translates into CASSQGTSLYNEQSF.

The chain is built from TRBV5-1 and TRBJ2-1; 10 bases are shared with TRBD2. The germline V gene has CDR1 SGHRS and CDR2 YFSETQ. The CDR3 is 15 amino acids. V lost 7 bases to trimming and J lost 4 bases; unmatched junction nucleotides: 8. The CDR3 reads CASDGLAEKYNEQFF. The CDR3, as DNA: TGCGCCAGCGACGGACTAGCGGAGAAATACAATGAGCAGTTCTTC.

For this clonotype: A read error is possible here, since a much larger clone lies one base away. The chain employs TRBV7-6 and TRBJ2-2, with D hard to call. Trimming left V 6 bases short and J 1 base short, with 15 bases between. In germline, CDR1 is SGHVS, CDR2 FNYEAQ. The CDR3 extends over 16 amino acids. CDR3: CASRPQTALNTGELFF. The DNA of the CDR3 is TGTGCCAGCAGGCCACAAACAGCTCTGAACACCGGGGAGCTGTTTTTT.

In this sample, this clonotype turned up many times. The chain joins TRBV5-1 to TRBJ2-2; D is possibly TRBD1 (7 bases). The CDR3 has 16 residues. Germline values: CDR1 SGHRS, CDR2 YFSETQ. Deletions cut 7 bases from V and 7 bases from J, with 23 bases between. CDR3 residues: CASLPRGQEGGGELFF. In DNA form, the CDR3 reads TGCGCCAGCCTCCCCCGAGGACAGGAGGGGGGCGGGGAGCTGTTTTTT.

This clonotype was seen repeatedly, ten times or more. The gene calls are TRBV12-3 or TRBV12-4 and TRBJ2-3, with TRBD2 matching 9 bases. The CDR3 contains 16 residues. V gave up 4 bases and J gave up 3 bases; unmatched junction bases: 8. The CDR3 DNA reads as TGTGCCAGCAGTTCCTACCTGCGGGAGGGGACAGATACGCAGTATTTT. Protein product: CASSSYLREGTDTQYF.

In this sample, this clonotype turned up many times. The rearrangement joins TRBV30 to TRBJ2-1, with 9 bases lining up with TRBD1. Germline V gene lookup returns CDR1 GTSNPN and CDR2 SVGIG (reference sequence). This CDR3 contains 14 residues. V lost 0 bases, J lost 7 bases, and 4 bases stayed unmatched. Here the CDR3 DNA reads TGTGCCTGGAGTGTGGGACAGGGATATAATGAGCAGTTCTTC. This codes for CAWSVGQGYNEQFF.

This clonotype was observed at least ten times. The V call is TRBV29-1, the J call TRBJ2-7; 13 positions agree with TRBD2. The V gene's germline CDR1 is SQVTM and CDR2 ANQGSEA. V gave up 6 bases and J gave up 11 bases; unmatched junction bases: 10. This CDR3 comprises 13 residues. The CDR3 is CSVSGLAGPGEYF. CDR3 DNA sequence: TGCAGCGTCTCGGGACTAGCGGGACCTGGCGAGTACTTC.

This clonotype was detected many times. J is TRBJ1-5 and V is TRBV20-1; unclear D gene. V lost 0 bases and J 6 bases, leaving 15 bases between the germline ends. Per germline, CDR1 DFQATT and CDR2 SNEGSKA (reference sequence). The length of the CDR3 is 15 residues. This CDR3 is CSARDGRGDGQPQHF. In DNA form, the CDR3 reads TGCAGTGCTAGAGATGGGCGTGGTGATGGTCAGCCCCAGCATTTT.

In its sample, this clonotype was seen many times. V usage is TRBV20-1 and J usage is TRBJ2-7; D tentatively fits TRBD1 or TRBD2 (5 bases each). The CDR3 has 15 amino acids. Germline V gene sequence: CDR1 DFQATT, CDR2 SNEGSKA (reference sequence). The ends were cut back, 1 base at V and 4 bases at J, with 17 bases in the middle. DNA of the CDR3: TGCAGTGCTAGAGCCCCCGGGACCGACTTTTACGAGCAGTACTTC. Translated: CSARAPGTDFYEQYF.